What follows are 25 T cell receptor beta chains derived from one specimen sequenced in a study of PD-1 blockade in classical Hodgkin lymphoma. Clones were sequenced by immunoSEQ multiplex PCR, and TCRdb holds only the in-frame ones, with some missing. Here the sample spans 30,000 to 40,000 clones, more than 85% being singletons. Time point given: cycle 4 day 1 (C4D1), after 6 weeks of nivolumab. After autologous stem cell transplantation all patients relapsed, and prior brentuximab vedotin exposure differed between cohorts. From thawed PBMCs, CD4+ T cells were purified using magnetic negative selection. The specimen comprised CD4+ T cells from blood, sampled before the fourth cycle of nivolumab. These receptor sequences come from a human donor with classical Hodgkin lymphoma.

The chain carries TRBV5-4 and TRBJ2-1, with TRBD2 as a possible D gene (6 bases). This CDR3 is 14 amino acids long. V was trimmed by 7 bases and J by 7 bases, leaving 18 bases between them. Germline CDR1 reads SGHNT; CDR2 reads YYREEE (reference sequence). CDR3 DNA sequence: TGTGCCAGCGTCGAGATCAAGGGAGGTAATGAGCAGTTCTTC. Protein sequence: CASVEIKGGNEQFF.

The V gene is TRBV5-6, the J gene TRBJ2-5; 14 bases are a match to TRBD2. The V segment lost 4 bases and the J segment 10 bases; nucleotides outside the gene matches: 15. Germline loops: CDR1 SGHDT, CDR2 YYEEEE. CDR3 length equals 17 residues. For the CDR3, the DNA is TGTGCCAGCAGCGCGGGTCGACTAGCGGGAGGGGCCGCGGGCCAGTACTTC. Translated, it gives CASSAGRLAGGAAGQYF. The entire variable domain, with the rest obtained from reference TRBV5-6 and TRBJ2-5, is as follows: DAGVTQSPTHLIKTRGQQVTLRCSPKSGHDTVSWYQQALGQGPQFIFQYYEEEERQRGNFPDRFSGHQFPNYSSELNVNALLLGDSALYLCASSAGRLAGGAAGQYFGPGTRLLVL.

The chain has TRBV6-6 and TRBJ2-3; unclear D gene. CDR3 length: 15 amino acids. V shed 4 bases and J shed 2 bases, with 13 bases lying between them. Germline V CDR1 and CDR2: MNHNY, SVGAGI (reference sequence). The CDR3: CASSSARSVTDTQYF. The CDR3 DNA reads as TGTGCCAGCAGTTCGGCCCGCTCGGTCACAGATACGCAGTATTTT.

CDR3 region: CASSLAGTSGVNEQFF. DNA of the CDR3: TGTGCCAGCAGCTTAGCCGGGACTAGCGGGGTCAATGAGCAGTTCTTC. The gene calls are TRBV7-2 and TRBJ2-1; TRBD2 matches 13 bases. Germline CDR1 SGHTA, CDR2 FQGNSA. J gave up 6 bases and V 0 bases, and 2 bases lay outside the gene matches. The CDR3 totals 16 residues.

The CDR3 DNA is TGTGCCATCAGAAGGGACGAAACTAACTATGGCTACACCTTC. Protein product: CAIRRDETNYGYTF. The chain is built from TRBV10-3 and TRBJ1-2; D is perhaps TRBD1 (5 bases). V was pared by 6 bases and J by 0 bases, with 11 bases between. Germline values: CDR1 ENHRY, CDR2 SYGVKD. The CDR3 runs 14 residues.

The chain employs TRBV7-2 and TRBJ1-2; possible D gene TRBD1, 5 bases. Germline lookup yields CDR1 SGHTA and CDR2 FQGNSA. V was pared by 7 bases and J by 3 bases, with 15 bases between. The CDR3 has 14 residues. The CDR3 bases are TGTGCCAGCACTCCTCCAGGCAGGGACTATGGCTACACCTTC. This gives the protein CASTPPGRDYGYTF. Full variable domain (remainder filled in from reference TRBV7-2 and TRBJ1-2): GAGVSQSPSNKVTEKGKDVELRCDPISGHTALYWYRQSLGQGLEFLIYFQGNSAPDKSGLPSDRFSAERTGGSVSTLTIQRTQQEDSAVYLCASTPPGRDYGYTFGSGTRLTVV.

This sequence joins TRBV2 and TRBJ2-3, with D maybe TRBD1 (6 bases). This CDR3 has 13 amino acids. V was pared by 8 bases and J by 6 bases, with 15 bases between. Looked up from germline, CDR1 is SNHLY and CDR2 is FYNNEI. CDR3 amino acids: CASRGTLTDTQYF. For the CDR3, the DNA is TGTGCCAGCCGAGGGACATTAACGGATACGCAGTATTTT.

V is TRBV27 and J is TRBJ2-7; 7 bases fit TRBD1. Per the germline V gene, CDR1 is MNHEY and CDR2 is SMNVEV (reference sequence). V gave up 5 bases and J gave up 2 bases; unmatched junction bases: 6. CDR3 length: 14 residues. The CDR3 DNA reads TGTGCCAGCAGTCACAGACAGGGCCCCTACGAGCAGTACTTC. Residues: CASSHRQGPYEQYF.

The J gene is TRBJ2-1, the V gene TRBV28, with 10 bases matching TRBD1. Germline values: CDR1 MDHEN, CDR2 SYDVKM. This CDR3 has 16 residues. V lost 6 bases and J lost 2; bases outside the gene matches: 7. The CDR3 DNA follows: TGTGCCAGCAGGAACGGGGACAGGGGACCCTACAATGAGCAGTTCTTC. Its protein product is CASRNGDRGPYNEQFF.

The V call is TRBV5-1, the J call TRBJ1-3, with a tentative D call TRBD1 (5 bases). Germline-derived CDR1 and CDR2 are SGHRS and YFSETQ. CDR3 size: 19 residues. V was shortened by 0 bases and J by 0 bases, with 19 bases between the two germline ends. CDR3: CASSLAQAKRPPSGNTIYF. In DNA form, the CDR3 reads TGCGCCAGCAGCTTGGCACAGGCCAAGAGGCCCCCCTCTGGAAACACCATATATTTT.

This chain links TRBV4-1 with TRBJ2-5; TRBD2 agrees at 10 bases. Germline V gene data show CDR1 as MGHRA and CDR2 as YSYEKL. The CDR3 spans 18 residues. Trimming removed 0 bases from V and 1 base from J; junction bases left unmatched: 8. The DNA of the CDR3 is TGCGCCAGCAGCCAAGACCCACTAGCGGGACCTATCCAAGAGACCCAGTACTTC. Translated: CASSQDPLAGPIQETQYF.

The chain links TRBV15 to TRBJ1-2, with D unclear. The CDR3 consists of 13 residues. The V gene lost 4 bases and the J gene lost 4 bases, with 10 bases spanning the gap. Germline V gene sequence: CDR1 LNHNV, CDR2 YYDKDF (reference sequence). In DNA form, the CDR3 reads TGTGCCACCAGCATAGTACCAGCCTATGGCTACACCTTC. Encoded protein: CATSIVPAYGYTF.

V is TRBV10-3 and J is TRBJ2-4; D may be TRBD1 (5 bases). The CDR3 loop spans 16 amino acids. Germline V CDR1 and CDR2: ENHRY, SYGVKD. Trimming removed 3 bases at V and 7 bases at J, with 19 bases between. In DNA form, the CDR3 reads TGTGCCATCAGTGATCCGGCAGGGATGGTTAGCAACATTCAGTACTTC. Encoded protein: CAISDPAGMVSNIQYF.

The rearrangement links TRBV28 to TRBJ1-2; no clear D gene. CDR3 size: 8 residues. The ends were cut back, 10 bases at V and 8 bases at J, with 5 bases in the middle. CDR1 and CDR2 (germline): MDHEN, SYDVKM. The CDR3 nucleotides are TGTGCCACCCAAGGCTACACCTTC. Translation: CATQGYTF.

The chain carries TRBV20-1 and TRBJ2-1, with D unclear. Germline V gives CDR1 DFQATT, CDR2 SNEGSKA (reference sequence). V lost 7 bases and J 2 bases, leaving 6 bases between the germline ends. CDR3 size: 11 residues. The CDR3 DNA reads as TGCAGTGGTCTAGCCTACAATGAGCAGTTCTTC. Translated, it gives CSGLAYNEQFF.

J is TRBJ2-3 and V is TRBV6-6, with TRBD2 matching over 13 bases. The CDR3 has 16 amino acids. The V gene's germline CDR1 is MNHNY and CDR2 SVGAGI (reference sequence). Trimming took 5 bases from V and 2 from J; bases not matched to a gene: 4. CDR3 in DNA: TGTGCCAGCAGTCTAGGGACTAGCGGGATCACAGATACGCAGTATTTT. Protein sequence: CASSLGTSGITDTQYF.

The V gene is TRBV7-2, the J gene TRBJ2-3; possible D gene TRBD2, 6 bases. The germline CDR1 and CDR2 sequences are SGHTA and FQGNSA. This CDR3 is built from 15 residues. The V end was cut by 0 bases, the J end by 14 bases, with 21 bases between. CDR3 sequence: CASSLALAGLPVGYF. CDR3 coding DNA: TGTGCCAGCAGCTTAGCGCTCGCGGGACTCCCAGTTGGGTATTTT.

The chain employs TRBV27 and TRBJ2-7, with 10 bases that match TRBD1. The V and J ends lost 5 bases and 4 bases, in that order; junction bases with no gene match: 5. The CDR3 is made up of 14 amino acids. Germline V gene lookup returns CDR1 MNHEY and CDR2 SMNVEV (reference sequence). The CDR3 DNA reads TGTGCCAGCAGTCCCTGGACAGGGGGGTACGAGCAGTACTTC. It codes for CASSPWTGGYEQYF.

This clone was observed a handful of times. This chain links TRBV30 with TRBJ1-1; D is ambiguous. This CDR3 is 13 amino acids long. The germline gives CDR1 GTSNPN, CDR2 SVGIG (reference sequence). The ends were cut back, 4 bases at V and 1 base at J, with 10 bases in the middle. CDR3: CAWKRQQNTEAFF. DNA for the CDR3: TGTGCCTGGAAGCGTCAGCAGAACACTGAAGCTTTCTTT.

The chain couples TRBV7-2 to TRBJ2-3, with D maybe TRBD2 (5 bases). This CDR3 has 17 residues. The germline V gene has CDR1 SGHTA and CDR2 FQGNSA. V was clipped by 5 bases and J by 2 bases, with 20 bases between them. The DNA of the CDR3 is TGTGCCAGCAGCCCCTTCCTGAGGGCGACTGTCACAGATACGCAGTATTTT. Translating gives CASSPFLRATVTDTQYF.

Worth noting for this clone: An end of the junction differs from the germline gene, which may be a read error. This chain uses TRBV7-7 with TRBJ2-2; no clear D. The CDR3 spans 14 residues. Per germline, CDR1 SSHAT and CDR2 FNYEAQ (reference sequence). The CDR3 region is CASSSDARTGELFF. CDR3 nucleotides: TGTGCTAGCAGCTCCGACGCGAGGACCGGGGAGCTGTTTTTT.

This chain joins TRBV6-1 and TRBJ2-7; D ambiguous. In germline, CDR1 is MNHNS, CDR2 SASEGT. The CDR3 length is 10 residues. V shed 3 bases and J shed 8 bases, with 5 bases lying between them. The CDR3 nucleotides are TGTGCCAGCAGTGATGAGAAGCAGTACTTC. It specifies CASSDEKQYF.

The chain joins TRBV28 to TRBJ1-5; D is perhaps TRBD1 (6 bases). CDR1 is MDHEN and CDR2 is SYDVKM in the germline V gene. V was shortened by 5 bases and J by 5 bases, with 16 bases between the two germline ends. The CDR3 totals 15 residues. CDR3 DNA sequence: TGTGCCAGCAGTCCCCGTACAGGGTTGTATCAGCCCCAGCATTTT. Its protein is CASSPRTGLYQPQHF.

The V call is TRBV5-1, the J call TRBJ2-3, with D possibly TRBD2 on 6 matching bases. Per germline, CDR1 SGHRS and CDR2 YFSETQ. V lost 4 bases and J lost 1, with 13 bases in between. This CDR3 has 15 amino acids. The CDR3 DNA follows: TGCGCCAGCAGCAAGACTAGATTGGGCACAGATACGCAGTATTTT. This sequence encodes CASSKTRLGTDTQYF.

The chain employs TRBV19 and TRBJ2-2; D possibly corresponds to TRBD2 (5 bases). CDR3 length equals 13 residues. Looked up from germline, CDR1 is LNHDA and CDR2 is SQIVND (reference sequence). The ends were cut back, 9 bases at V and 4 bases at J, with 12 bases in the middle. CDR3 region: CASRPGSTGELFF. The CDR3 DNA reads as TGTGCCAGCCGCCCGGGGAGCACCGGGGAGCTGTTTTTT.